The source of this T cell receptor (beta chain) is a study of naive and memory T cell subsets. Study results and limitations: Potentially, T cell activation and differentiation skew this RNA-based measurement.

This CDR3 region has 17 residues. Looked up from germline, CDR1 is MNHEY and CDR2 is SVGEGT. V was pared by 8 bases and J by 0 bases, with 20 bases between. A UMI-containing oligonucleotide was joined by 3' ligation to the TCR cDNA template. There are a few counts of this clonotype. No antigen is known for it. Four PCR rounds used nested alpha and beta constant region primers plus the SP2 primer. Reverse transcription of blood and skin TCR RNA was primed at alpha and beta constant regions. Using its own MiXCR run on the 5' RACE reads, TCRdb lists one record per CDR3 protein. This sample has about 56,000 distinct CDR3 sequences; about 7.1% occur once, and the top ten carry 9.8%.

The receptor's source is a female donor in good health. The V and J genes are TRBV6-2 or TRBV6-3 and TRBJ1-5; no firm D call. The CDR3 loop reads CASLPLEGWYSNQPQHF. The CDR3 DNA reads TGTGCCAGCCTCCCCCTTGAGGGCTGGTATAGCAATCAGCCCCAGCATTTT.